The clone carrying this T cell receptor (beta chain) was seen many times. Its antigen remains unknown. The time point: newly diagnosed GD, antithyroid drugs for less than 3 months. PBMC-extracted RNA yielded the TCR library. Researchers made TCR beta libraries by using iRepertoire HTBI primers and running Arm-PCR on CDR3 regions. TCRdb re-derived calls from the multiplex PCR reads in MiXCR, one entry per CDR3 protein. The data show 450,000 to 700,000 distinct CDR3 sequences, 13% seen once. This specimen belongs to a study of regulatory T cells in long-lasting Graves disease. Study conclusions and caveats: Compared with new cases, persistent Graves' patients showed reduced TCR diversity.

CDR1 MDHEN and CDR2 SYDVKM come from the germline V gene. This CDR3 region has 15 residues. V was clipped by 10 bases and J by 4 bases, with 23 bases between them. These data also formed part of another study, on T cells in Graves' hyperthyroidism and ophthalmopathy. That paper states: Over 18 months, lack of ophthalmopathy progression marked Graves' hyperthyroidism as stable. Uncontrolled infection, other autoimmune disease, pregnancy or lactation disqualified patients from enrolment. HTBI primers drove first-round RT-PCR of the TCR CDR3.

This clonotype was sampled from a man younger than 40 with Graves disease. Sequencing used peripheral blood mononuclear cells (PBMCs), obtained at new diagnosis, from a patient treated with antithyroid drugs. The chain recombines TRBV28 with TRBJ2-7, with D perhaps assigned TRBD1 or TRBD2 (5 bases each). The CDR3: CATLVSGTATYEQYF. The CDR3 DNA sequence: TGTGCCACCTTGGTTTCCGGGACGGCTACGTACGAGCAGTACTTC.